This entry is about one T cell receptor (beta chain). The sample is drawn from a study of blood T cell repertoires in COVID-19. Study as a whole: The samples span acute and convalescent COVID-19 from the United States, Italy and Spain.

The germline V and J ends were trimmed by 4 bases and 0 bases, with 7 bases remaining between them. The CDR3 is made up of 15 amino acids. Germline CDR1 is LNHDA and CDR2 is SQIVND (reference sequence). Clones were read by immunoSEQ multiplex PCR, and TCRdb kept only the in-frame ones, dropping some. The sample contains about 130,000 clones, over 70% of which appear only once. The TCR was taken from an elderly man with acute or convalescent COVID-19. The rearrangement uses TRBV19 and TRBJ2-6; no firm D call. Material for sequencing was peripheral blood. This CDR3 is CASSTVLSGANVLTF. CDR3 sequence (DNA): TGTGCCAGTAGTACAGTCCTCTCTGGGGCCAACGTCCTGACTTTC.